This T cell receptor (beta chain) was recorded in a study of shared clonotypes between healthy human individuals. At the deep level, the assay was run. Every subset had its genomic DNA shared out evenly among several immunoSEQ plates. Unsorted PBMC DNA went through sequencing on ten immunoSEQ deep assay plates. TCRdb keeps only in-frame clones here, not all; method: immunoSEQ multiplex PCR. The data hold roughly 500,000 clones, with roughly 77% observed a single time. CDR3 length equals 15 residues. The junction had 4 bases not matched to a gene; V was cut back by 1 base and J by 2 bases. CDR1 MNHEY and CDR2 SVGAGI come from the germline V gene. All donors qualified as healthy HIV-negative adults and had experienced no recent acute infections or vaccinations.

The sequence came from a woman in her 40s in good health. Some clones in this sample may be carry-over from other donors' samples. Sequencing was performed on PBMCs. This rearrangement joins TRBV6-5 to TRBJ1-2; 7 nucleotides align to TRBD1. The CDR3 here is CASSYWRDSNYGYTF. CDR3 coding DNA: TGTGCCAGCAGTTACTGGCGGGACAGCAACTATGGCTACACCTTC.